These T cell receptor beta chains were read from a single sample in a study of blood T cell repertoires in COVID-19. Profiling relied on immunoSEQ multiplex PCR, and the TCRdb table lists in-frame clones only, not all of them. The table lists over 85,000 clones, roughly 84% of them singletons, with approximately 3% in the top ten. The sequenced sample consisted of peripheral blood. All receptors come from an elderly woman with COVID-19, enrolled during active disease. The CDR3 runs from the conserved cysteine through the conserved F or W. A D gene is named only where the DNA matches it firmly. Clone size is not always given. Where it is, it says once, few, many or a class for expanded clones.

CDR3aa	CDR3nt	d_gene	v_gene	j_gene	abundance
CASSRLVGTGNSPLHF	TGCGCCAGCAGCCGATTGGTTGGGACAGGGAATTCACCCCTCCACTTT	TRBD1	TRBV4-1	TRBJ1-6	few
CASSVQDRGNNSPLHF	TGTGCCAGTAGTGTCCAGGACAGGGGGAATAATTCACCCCTCCACTTT	TRBD1	TRBV19	TRBJ1-6	once
CASEGANTEAFF	TGTGCCAGCGAAGGGGCGAACACTGAAGCTTTCTTT	.	TRBV28	TRBJ1-1	.
CATASSTDTQYF	TGTGCCACCGCCAGTTCGACAGATACGCAGTATTTT	.	TRBV24-1	TRBJ2-3	.
CATSKRRRDSSYSNQPQHF	TGTGCCACCTCGAAAAGGCGCCGGGACAGCTCTTATAGCAATCAGCCCCAGCATTTT	TRBD1	TRBV19	TRBJ1-5	.
CASSQMTSSYEQYF	TGTGCCAGCAGCCAAATGACTAGCTCCTACGAGCAGTACTTC	.	TRBV3-1/TRBV3-2	TRBJ2-7	.
CASSQATGNQPQHF	TGTGCCAGCAGCCAAGCAACAGGGAATCAGCCCCAGCATTTT	.	TRBV3-1/TRBV3-2	TRBJ1-5	.
CTTGATDTQYF	TGCACCACAGGCGCCACAGATACGCAGTATTTT	.	TRBV20-1	TRBJ2-3	.
CASSLMGLAGGTEQFF	TGTGCCAGCAGCTTGATGGGACTAGCGGGGGGAACTGAGCAGTTCTTC	TRBD2	TRBV7-6	TRBJ2-1	.
CASSLGASGTNTGELFF	TGTGCCAGCAGCTTAGGTGCTAGCGGGACCAACACCGGGGAGCTGTTTTTT	TRBD2	TRBV13	TRBJ2-2	.
CASSTRTGGTEAFF	TGTGCCAGCAGCACCCGGACAGGGGGCACTGAAGCTTTCTTT	TRBD1	TRBV7-9	TRBJ1-1	.
CASSSDRGSEAFF	TGTGCCAGCAGCTCGGACAGGGGGTCTGAAGCTTTCTTT	TRBD1	TRBV7-9	TRBJ1-1	.
CATSRDRSYNEQFF	TGTGCCACCTCCCGGGACAGGTCATACAATGAGCAGTTCTTC	TRBD1	TRBV2	TRBJ2-1	.
CASSEAGGAGYGYTF	TGTGCCAGCAGTGAAGCCGGCGGGGCGGGCTATGGCTACACCTTC	.	TRBV2	TRBJ1-2	.
CASSSLAGGRETQYF	TGTGCCAGCAGCTCCCTAGCGGGAGGGCGGGAGACCCAGTACTTC	TRBD2	TRBV7-3	TRBJ2-5	.
CASSIFGGANTEAFF	TGTGCCAGTAGTATCTTTGGGGGGGCAAACACTGAAGCTTTCTTT	.	TRBV19	TRBJ1-1	.
CASSLGPGGTNYGYTF	TGTGCCAGCAGCTTGGGGCCGGGAGGGACAAACTATGGCTACACCTTC	.	TRBV5-4	TRBJ1-2	.
CASSMGPVYNEQFF	TGTGCCAGTAGTATGGGGCCTGTTTACAATGAGCAGTTCTTC	.	TRBV19	TRBJ2-1	.
CSVEVLVDTQYF	TGCAGCGTTGAAGTACTAGTCGATACGCAGTATTTT	.	TRBV29-1	TRBJ2-3	.
CASLGYNEQFF	TGTGCCAGCCTAGGATACAATGAGCAGTTCTTC	.	TRBV27	TRBJ2-1	once
CASSQQRQGPLHF	TGTGCCAGCAGCCAACAACGACAGGGTCCCCTCCACTTT	TRBD1	TRBV4-2	TRBJ1-6	once
CSVVARSSYEQYF	TGCAGCGTTGTTGCCCGGAGCTCCTACGAGCAGTACTTC	.	TRBV29-1	TRBJ2-7	.
CASRPNGAAGGNEQFF	TGTGCCAGCAGACCGAATGGGGCGGCAGGGGGCAATGAGCAGTTCTTC	TRBD1	TRBV27	TRBJ2-1	.
CASSQAGLAPDGYTF	TGTGCCAGCAGCCAAGCGGGGTTAGCTCCTGATGGCTACACCTTC	.	TRBV3-1/TRBV3-2	TRBJ1-2	.
CASSGNTDTQYF	TGTGCCAGCAGCGGTAACACAGATACGCAGTATTTT	.	TRBV6-5	TRBJ2-3	once
CASTRSGSYNEQFF	TGTGCCAGTACCAGATCGGGGTCCTACAATGAGCAGTTCTTC	.	TRBV19	TRBJ2-1	.
CASSGGTALPLHF	TGTGCCAGCAGCGGAGGGACGGCCTTACCCCTCCACTTT	.	TRBV5-8	TRBJ1-6	.
CASSSWDRETQYF	TGTGCCAGCAGTTCCTGGGACAGAGAGACCCAGTACTTC	TRBD1	TRBV12-3/TRBV12-4	TRBJ2-5	.
CASSYSAGPYQPQHF	TGTGCCAGCAGTTACTCGGCGGGGCCTTATCAGCCCCAGCATTTT	.	TRBV6-5	TRBJ1-5	.
CASSYFYSGTEAFF	TGTGCCAGCAGTTACTTTTACTCCGGCACTGAAGCTTTCTTT	.	TRBV6-5	TRBJ1-1	few
CASSQPGAADGYTF	TGTGCCAGCAGCCAACCAGGGGCGGCAGATGGCTACACCTTC	.	TRBV3-1/TRBV3-2	TRBJ1-2	.
CASSKGGGDNQPQHF	TGTGCCAGTAGTAAGGGGGGAGGGGACAATCAGCCCCAGCATTTT	.	TRBV19	TRBJ1-5	.
CASRLAGGYNEQFF	TGCGCCAGCCGACTAGCGGGAGGATACAATGAGCAGTTCTTC	TRBD2	TRBV10-2	TRBJ2-1	.
CASSQLPYREGGYTF	TGTGCCAGCTCACAACTCCCCTACAGGGAAGGTGGCTACACCTTC	.	TRBV18	TRBJ1-2	.
CASSPELLAGGRKTQYF	TGTGCCAGTAGTCCCGAGTTGTTAGCGGGAGGACGTAAGACCCAGTACTTC	TRBD2	TRBV19	TRBJ2-5	.
CASSSPPTGEAEAFF	TGTGCCAGCAGTTCCCCCCCGACAGGGGAGGCTGAAGCTTTCTTT	TRBD1	TRBV6-2/TRBV6-3	TRBJ1-1	.
CATSRATGHEQYF	TGTGCCACCAGCAGAGCCACAGGGCACGAGCAGTACTTC	.	TRBV15	TRBJ2-7	.
CASSFPGQGATEAFF	TGTGCCAGCAGTTTCCCCGGACAGGGGGCAACTGAAGCTTTCTTT	TRBD1	TRBV6-2/TRBV6-3	TRBJ1-1	.
CASSRPSGRLFNEQFF	TGTGCCAGCAGCCGTCCTAGCGGTAGGCTTTTTAATGAGCAGTTCTTC	TRBD2	TRBV11-1	TRBJ2-1	.
CASSRRTAVATNEKLFF	TGTGCCAGTAGTAGGAGGACAGCAGTAGCAACTAATGAAAAACTGTTTTTT	.	TRBV19	TRBJ1-4	few
CASSLGQGAREQYF	TGCGCCAGCAGCTTGGGGCAGGGGGCGCGGGAGCAGTACTTC	TRBD1	TRBV5-1	TRBJ2-7	few
CASSLSLAAYEQYF	TGTGCCAGCAGTTTATCACTAGCGGCCTACGAGCAGTACTTC	TRBD2	TRBV27	TRBJ2-7	.
CASSYSRGGFNEQFF	TGTGCCAGCAGTTATTCGAGGGGGGGCTTCAATGAGCAGTTCTTC	.	TRBV6-2/TRBV6-3	TRBJ2-1	.
CASSLGATPYEQYF	TGCGCCAGCAGCTTGGGGGCGACCCCCTACGAGCAGTACTTC	.	TRBV5-1	TRBJ2-7	few
CASSREVTGNTIYF	TGTGCCAGCTCCAGGGAGGTCACTGGAAACACCATATATTTT	.	TRBV18	TRBJ1-3	.
CASSQDTSGNHYEQYF	TGCGCCAGCAGCCAAGATACTAGCGGAAATCACTACGAGCAGTACTTC	TRBD2	TRBV4-1	TRBJ2-7	.
CASSPSGGRDYEQYF	TGTGCCAGCAGCCCGTCTGGGGGCCGAGACTACGAGCAGTACTTC	.	TRBV7-2	TRBJ2-7	.
CSVGAGQVSDYGYTF	TGCAGCGTTGGAGCAGGACAGGTGTCAGACTATGGCTACACCTTC	TRBD1	TRBV29-1	TRBJ1-2	.